The T cell receptor (beta chain) described here comes from a study of blood T cell repertoires in COVID-19. The CDR3 length is 16 residues. V was pared by 7 bases and J by 5 bases, with 13 bases of the junction left unmatched. Looked up from germline, CDR1 is LGHDT and CDR2 is YNNKEL (reference sequence). Original data processing: Amplification with reference gene primers provided the estimates of nucleated cell counts. The assay was immunoSEQ multiplex PCR, and TCRdb's table has in-frame clones only and misses some. D and trimming were read from the DNA, whereas the V and J calls and clone size are those reported in that table. The data contain about 120,000 clones, around 82% of them singletons.

Sequencing used peripheral blood. This receptor was obtained from a man older than 75 with active or convalescent COVID-19. The V call is TRBV3-1 (or the pseudogene TRBV3-2), the J call TRBJ2-1; 8 bases line up with TRBD2. CDR3 coding DNA: TGTGCCAGCACCTCTGTTGCGGGGGGTAGCGACAATGAGCAGTTCTTC. Translation: CASTSVAGGSDNEQFF.